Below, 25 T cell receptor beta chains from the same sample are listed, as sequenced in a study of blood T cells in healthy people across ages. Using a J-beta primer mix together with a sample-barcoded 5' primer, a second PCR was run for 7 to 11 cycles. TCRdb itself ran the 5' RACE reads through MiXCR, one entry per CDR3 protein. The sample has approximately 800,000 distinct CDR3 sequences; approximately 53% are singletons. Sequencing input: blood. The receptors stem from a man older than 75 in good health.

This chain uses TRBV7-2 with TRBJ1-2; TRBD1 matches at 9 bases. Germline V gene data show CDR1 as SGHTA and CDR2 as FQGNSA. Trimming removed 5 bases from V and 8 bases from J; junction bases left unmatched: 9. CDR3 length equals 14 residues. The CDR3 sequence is CASSKTGGNLGYTF. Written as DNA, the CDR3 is TGTGCCAGCAGCAAGACAGGGGGGAATTTAGGCTACACCTTC.

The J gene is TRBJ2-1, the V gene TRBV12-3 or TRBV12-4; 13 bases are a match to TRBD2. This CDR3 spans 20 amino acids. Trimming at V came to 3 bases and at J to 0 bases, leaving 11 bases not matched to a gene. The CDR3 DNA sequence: TGTGCCAGCAGTTTGGGGCCACTAGCGGGAGGGCCGTCCTCCTACAATGAGCAGTTCTTC. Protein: CASSLGPLAGGPSSYNEQFF.

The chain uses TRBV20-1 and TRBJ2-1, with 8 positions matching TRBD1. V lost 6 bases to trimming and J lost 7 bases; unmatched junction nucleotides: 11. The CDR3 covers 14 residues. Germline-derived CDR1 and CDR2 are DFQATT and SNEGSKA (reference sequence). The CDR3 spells CSASGQGGINEQFF. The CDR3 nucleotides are TGCAGTGCATCCGGACAGGGAGGCATAAATGAGCAGTTCTTC.

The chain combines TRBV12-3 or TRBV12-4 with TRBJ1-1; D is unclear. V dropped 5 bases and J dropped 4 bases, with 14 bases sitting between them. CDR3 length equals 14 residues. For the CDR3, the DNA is TGTGCCAGCAGTCCCCGGGAGAGCGGCACTGAAGCTTTCTTT. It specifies CASSPRESGTEAFF.

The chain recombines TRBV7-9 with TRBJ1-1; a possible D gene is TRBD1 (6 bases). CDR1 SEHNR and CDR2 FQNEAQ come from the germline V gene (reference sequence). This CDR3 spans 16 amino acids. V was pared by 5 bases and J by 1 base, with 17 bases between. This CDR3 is CASSPLGAGRNTEAFF. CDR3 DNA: TGTGCCAGCAGCCCCCTGGGGGCCGGTAGGAACACTGAAGCTTTCTTT.

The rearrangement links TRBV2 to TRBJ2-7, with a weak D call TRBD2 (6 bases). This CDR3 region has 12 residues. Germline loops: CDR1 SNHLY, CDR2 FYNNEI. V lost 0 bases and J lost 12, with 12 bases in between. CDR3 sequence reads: CASSEAPAGRYF. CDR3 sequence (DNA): TGTGCCAGCAGTGAAGCGCCGGCGGGAAGGTACTTC.

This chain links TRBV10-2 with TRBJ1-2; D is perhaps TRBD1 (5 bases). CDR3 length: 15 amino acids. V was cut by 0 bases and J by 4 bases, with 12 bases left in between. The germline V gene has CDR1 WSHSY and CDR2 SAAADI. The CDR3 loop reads CASSESGRAGYGYTF. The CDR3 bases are TGCGCCAGCAGTGAGTCGGGCAGGGCTGGCTATGGCTACACCTTC.

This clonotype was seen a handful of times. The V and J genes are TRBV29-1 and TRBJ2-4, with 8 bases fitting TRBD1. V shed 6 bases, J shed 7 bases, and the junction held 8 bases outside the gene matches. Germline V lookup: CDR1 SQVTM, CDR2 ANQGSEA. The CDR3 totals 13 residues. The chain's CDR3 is CSVPQDRVNIQYF. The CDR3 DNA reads TGCAGCGTGCCCCAGGACAGGGTGAACATTCAGTACTTC. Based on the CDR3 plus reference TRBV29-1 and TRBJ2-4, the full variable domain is SAVISQKPSRDICQRGTSLTIQCQVDSQVTMMFWYRQQPGQSLTLIATANQGSEATYESGFVIDKFPISRPNLTFSTLTVSNMSPEDSSIYLCSVPQDRVNIQYFGAGTRLSVL.

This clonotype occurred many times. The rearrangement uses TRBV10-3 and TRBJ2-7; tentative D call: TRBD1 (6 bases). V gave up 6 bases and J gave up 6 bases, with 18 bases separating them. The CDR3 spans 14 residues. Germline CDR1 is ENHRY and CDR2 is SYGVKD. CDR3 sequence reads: CAISPRTAPAEQYF. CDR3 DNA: TGTGCCATCAGCCCTAGGACAGCACCCGCCGAGCAGTACTTC.

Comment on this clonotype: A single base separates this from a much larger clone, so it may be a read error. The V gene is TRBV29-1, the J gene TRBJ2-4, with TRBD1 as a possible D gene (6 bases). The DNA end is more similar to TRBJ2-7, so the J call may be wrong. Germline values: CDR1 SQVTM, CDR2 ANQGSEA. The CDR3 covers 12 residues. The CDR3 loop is CGVVGAGYEQYF. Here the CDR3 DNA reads TGCGGCGTTGTGGGGGCGGGCTACGAGCAGTACTTC.

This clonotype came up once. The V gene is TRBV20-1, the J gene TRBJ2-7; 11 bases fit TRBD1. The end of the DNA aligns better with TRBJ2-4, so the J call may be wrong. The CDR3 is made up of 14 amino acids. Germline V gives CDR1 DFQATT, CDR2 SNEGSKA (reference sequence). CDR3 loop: CSAPRTGGRNIQYF. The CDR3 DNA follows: TGCAGTGCCCCCAGGACAGGGGGCAGAAACATTCAGTACTTC.

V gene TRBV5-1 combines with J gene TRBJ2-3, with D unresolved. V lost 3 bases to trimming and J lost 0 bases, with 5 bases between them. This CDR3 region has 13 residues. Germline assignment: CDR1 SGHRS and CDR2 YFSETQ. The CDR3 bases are TGCGCCAGCAGCTCGGACAGCACAGATACGCAGTATTTT. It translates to CASSSDSTDTQYF.

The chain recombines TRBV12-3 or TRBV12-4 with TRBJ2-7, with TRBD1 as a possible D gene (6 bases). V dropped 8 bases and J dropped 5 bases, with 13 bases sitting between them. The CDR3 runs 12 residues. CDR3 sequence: CASSQGRDEQYF. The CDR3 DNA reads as TGTGCCAGCTCACAGGGCCGGGACGAGCAGTACTTC.

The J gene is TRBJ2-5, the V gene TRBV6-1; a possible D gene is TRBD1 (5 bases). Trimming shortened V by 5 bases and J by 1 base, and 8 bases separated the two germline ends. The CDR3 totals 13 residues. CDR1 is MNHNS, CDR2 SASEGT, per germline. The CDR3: CASSHRSQETQYF. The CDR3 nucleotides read TGTGCCAGCAGTCACAGGTCCCAAGAGACCCAGTACTTC.

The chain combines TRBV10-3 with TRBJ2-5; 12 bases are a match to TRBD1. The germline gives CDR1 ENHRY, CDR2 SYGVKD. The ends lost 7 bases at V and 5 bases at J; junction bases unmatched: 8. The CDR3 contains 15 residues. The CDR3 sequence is CAIKTGTGGRETQYF. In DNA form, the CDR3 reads TGTGCCATCAAGACCGGGACAGGGGGCCGGGAGACCCAGTACTTC.

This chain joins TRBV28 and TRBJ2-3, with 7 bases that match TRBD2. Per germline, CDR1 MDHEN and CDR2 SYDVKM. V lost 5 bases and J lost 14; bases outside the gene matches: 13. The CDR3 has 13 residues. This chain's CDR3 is CASSRSGGWDTYF. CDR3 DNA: TGTGCCAGCAGTAGATCCGGGGGGTGGGATACGTATTTT.

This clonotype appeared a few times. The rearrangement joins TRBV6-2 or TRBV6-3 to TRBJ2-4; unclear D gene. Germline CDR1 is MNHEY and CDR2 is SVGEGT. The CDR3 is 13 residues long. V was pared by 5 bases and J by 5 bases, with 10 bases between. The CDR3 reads CASSPDAENIQYF. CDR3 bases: TGTGCCAGCAGTCCCGACGCAGAAAACATTCAGTACTTC.

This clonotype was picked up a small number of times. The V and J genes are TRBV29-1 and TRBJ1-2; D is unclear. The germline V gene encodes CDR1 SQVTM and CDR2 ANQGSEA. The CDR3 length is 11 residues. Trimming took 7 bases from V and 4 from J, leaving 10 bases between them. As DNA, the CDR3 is TGCAGCGGCAAAGCCGGCTATGGCTACACCTTC. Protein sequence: CSGKAGYGYTF.

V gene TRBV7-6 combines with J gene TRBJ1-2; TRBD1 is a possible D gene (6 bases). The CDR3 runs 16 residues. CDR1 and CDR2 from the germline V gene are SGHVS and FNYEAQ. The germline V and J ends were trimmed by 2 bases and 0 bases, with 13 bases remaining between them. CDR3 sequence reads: CASSLRGDRSNYGYTF. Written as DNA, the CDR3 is TGTGCCAGCAGCTTAAGGGGGGATCGGTCTAACTATGGCTACACCTTC.

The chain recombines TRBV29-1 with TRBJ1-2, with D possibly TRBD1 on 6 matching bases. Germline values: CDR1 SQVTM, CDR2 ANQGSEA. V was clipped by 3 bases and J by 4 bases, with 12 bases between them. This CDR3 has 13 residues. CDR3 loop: CSVESGQSYGYTF. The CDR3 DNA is TGCAGCGTTGAGTCCGGACAGAGCTATGGCTACACCTTC.

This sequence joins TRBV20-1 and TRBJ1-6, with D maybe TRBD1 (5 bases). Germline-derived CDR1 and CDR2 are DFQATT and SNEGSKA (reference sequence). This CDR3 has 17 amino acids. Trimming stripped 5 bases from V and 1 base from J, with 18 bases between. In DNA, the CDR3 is TGCAGTGCTGGGGACTCAGGAGGCCCTTCCTATAATTCACCCCTCCACTTT. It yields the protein CSAGDSGGPSYNSPLHF.

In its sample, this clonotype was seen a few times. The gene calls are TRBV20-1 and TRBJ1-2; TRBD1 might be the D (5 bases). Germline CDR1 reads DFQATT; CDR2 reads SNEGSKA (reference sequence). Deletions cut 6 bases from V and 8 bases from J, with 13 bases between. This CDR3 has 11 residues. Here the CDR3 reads CSAPQGGGYTF. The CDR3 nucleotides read TGCAGTGCCCCCCAGGGAGGCGGCTACACCTTC.

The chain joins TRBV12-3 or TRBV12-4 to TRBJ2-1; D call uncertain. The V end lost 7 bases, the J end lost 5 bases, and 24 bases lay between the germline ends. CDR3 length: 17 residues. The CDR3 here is CASTPICYQRYDNEQFF. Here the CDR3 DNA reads TGTGCCAGCACCCCCATTTGCTACCAACGTTATGACAATGAGCAGTTCTTC.

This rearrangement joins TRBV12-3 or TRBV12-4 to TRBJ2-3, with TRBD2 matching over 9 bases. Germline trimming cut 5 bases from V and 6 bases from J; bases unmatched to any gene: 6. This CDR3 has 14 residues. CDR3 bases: TGTGCCAGCAGTGGACTAGCGACTTGGGATACGCAGTATTTT. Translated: CASSGLATWDTQYF.

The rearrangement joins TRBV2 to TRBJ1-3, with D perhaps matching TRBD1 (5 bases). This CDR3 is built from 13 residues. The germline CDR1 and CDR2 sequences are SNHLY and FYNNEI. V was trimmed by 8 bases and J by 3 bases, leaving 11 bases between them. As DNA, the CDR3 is TGTGCCAGCGGGGGTAATAATGGAAACACCATATATTTT. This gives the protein CASGGNNGNTIYF.